This TCR beta chain was sequenced in a study of blood T cell repertoires in COVID-19. This CDR3 is built from 14 residues. V lost 7 bases, J lost 2 bases, and 6 bases stayed unmatched. Germline values: CDR1 LNHDA, CDR2 SQIVND (reference sequence). Original analysis: Researchers report that nucleated cell counts were estimated from reference gene primer amplification. Produced via immunoSEQ multiplex PCR; TCRdb's table is partial and in-frame only. Clone size and the V and J calls come from that table; the DNA yielded D and trimming. The profile shows around 100,000 clones, around 92% of them singletons.

The sequence came from a man aged 50 to 59 with active COVID-19. The specimen was peripheral blood. The genes are TRBV19 and TRBJ1-1, with TRBD1 matching over 8 bases. In nucleotides, the CDR3 is TGTGCCAGTAAGAAGGACAGGGATAACACTGAAGCTTTCTTT. Protein product: CASKKDRDNTEAFF.